The 17 T cell receptor beta chains given below trace back to one sample, sequenced in a study of T cells in narcolepsy. TCRdb's copy holds only in-frame clones and misses some; the assay was immunoSEQ multiplex PCR. This table has tens of thousands of clones, 70% to 90% appearing once. The specimen sequenced was CD45RA- memory CD4+ T cells from PBMCs. All receptors come from a human donor with narcolepsy.

The chain recombines TRBV10-2 with TRBJ2-5; TRBD2 is a possible D gene (6 bases). Trimming stripped 4 bases from V and 3 bases from J, with 12 bases between. Germline V gene lookup returns CDR1 WSHSY and CDR2 SAAADI. This CDR3 is built from 14 residues. The CDR3 sequence is CASSGLVQKETQYF. CDR3 DNA: TGCGCCAGCAGTGGACTAGTTCAAAAAGAGACCCAGTACTTC.

The chain has TRBV11-2 and TRBJ2-1; the D is unclear. CDR3 length: 14 residues. V was trimmed by 9 bases and J by 0 bases, leaving 12 bases between them. In germline, CDR1 is SGHAT, CDR2 FQNNGV. The CDR3: CASRFDGSYNEQFF. The CDR3 coding sequence is TGTGCCAGTCGATTCGACGGCTCCTACAATGAGCAGTTCTTC.

J is TRBJ2-7 and V is TRBV11-3; 13 bases agree with TRBD2. Germline V gene lookup returns CDR1 SGHNT and CDR2 YENEEA. The CDR3 runs to 17 residues. V lost 5 bases and J lost 3; bases outside the gene matches: 10. DNA for the CDR3: TGTGCCAGCAGCCCCCGTGGGACTAGCGGGGCGAGCTACGAGCAGTACTTC. Translation gives CASSPRGTSGASYEQYF.

The chain is built from TRBV2 and TRBJ2-7; D is ambiguous. This CDR3 region has 14 residues. Trimming stripped 7 bases from V and 0 bases from J, with 13 bases between. CDR1 SNHLY and CDR2 FYNNEI come from the germline V gene. CDR3 DNA sequence: TGTGCCAGCACTTGGGAACTTAGCTCCTACGAGCAGTACTTC. It codes for CASTWELSSYEQYF.

The chain employs TRBV30 and TRBJ1-2; 7 nucleotides agree with TRBD1. J gave up 3 bases and V 3 bases, and 4 bases lay outside the gene matches. Germline lookup yields CDR1 GTSNPN and CDR2 SVGIG (reference sequence). This CDR3 region has 13 residues. CDR3 coding DNA: TGTGCCTGGAGCAACAGGGGTGACTATGGCTACACCTTC. It specifies CAWSNRGDYGYTF.

The chain carries TRBV19 and TRBJ1-1; D not resolved. This CDR3 has 15 residues. The germline gives CDR1 LNHDA, CDR2 SQIVND (reference sequence). V was trimmed by 3 bases and J by 0 bases, leaving 11 bases between them. DNA for the CDR3: TGTGCCAGTAGTATTATGATGACGATGAACACTGAAGCTTTCTTT. Its protein is CASSIMMTMNTEAFF.

This clone is labeled medium-sized. The gene calls are TRBV5-8 and TRBJ2-7, with D perhaps TRBD1 or TRBD2 (6 bases each). Germline CDR1 is SGHTS and CDR2 is YDEGEE. This CDR3 comprises 15 residues. The V end lost 4 bases, the J end lost 3 bases, and 17 bases lay between the germline ends. The CDR3 DNA reads TGTGCCAGCAGCCCCTGGGGGCTAGCGAGCTACGAGCAGTACTTC. Amino acid sequence: CASSPWGLASYEQYF.

The CDR3 here is CASSLSDGSSYEQYF. CDR3 DNA: TGTGCCAGCAGTTTATCGGACGGGTCCTCCTACGAGCAGTACTTC. V is TRBV27 and J is TRBJ2-7; D not certain. This CDR3 has 15 residues. Germline assignment: CDR1 MNHEY and CDR2 SMNVEV (reference sequence). V dropped 0 bases and J dropped 0 bases, with 9 bases sitting between them.

The gene calls are TRBV7-2 and TRBJ2-1; the match to TRBD1 covers 9 bases. J gave up 5 bases and V 5 bases, and 10 bases lay outside the gene matches. The CDR3 is 16 amino acids. Germline CDR1 and CDR2: SGHTA and FQGNSA. The chain's CDR3 is CASSATGQGGNNEQFF. As DNA, the CDR3 is TGTGCCAGCAGCGCTACGGGACAGGGCGGCAACAATGAGCAGTTCTTC.

This sequence joins TRBV7-3 and TRBJ2-1; D unresolved. This CDR3 is built from 14 residues. CDR1 and CDR2 from the germline V gene are SGHTA and FQGTGA. Trimming left V 0 bases short and J 3 bases short, with 6 bases between. For the CDR3, the DNA is TGTGCCAGCAGCTTAACTAGTCACTACAATGAGCAGTTCTTC. Protein sequence: CASSLTSHYNEQFF.

The chain couples TRBV4-3 to TRBJ2-2; D unclear. Germline V CDR1 and CDR2: LGHNA, YSLEER. CDR3 length: 15 amino acids. Trimming cost V 2 bases and J 2 bases, with 9 bases left between them. The CDR3 DNA follows: TGCGCCAGCAGCCAATCCCCCCTCAACACCGGGGAGCTGTTTTTT. Protein: CASSQSPLNTGELFF.

The chain uses TRBV13 and TRBJ1-3; TRBD1 might be the D (6 bases). Per the germline V gene, CDR1 is PRHDT and CDR2 is FYEKMQ (reference sequence). The CDR3 loop spans 16 amino acids. Trimming cost V 0 bases and J 4 bases, with 13 bases left between them. CDR3 in amino acids: CASSLGGQRLGNTIYF. CDR3 bases: TGTGCCAGCAGCTTAGGTGGACAGAGATTGGGAAACACCATATATTTT.

This chain joins TRBV19 and TRBJ1-4; D remains ambiguous. Germline CDR1 reads LNHDA; CDR2 reads SQIVND (reference sequence). CDR3 length equals 14 residues. V was trimmed by 5 bases and J by 5 bases, leaving 12 bases between them. The CDR3 protein is CASSPPRENEKLFF. Written as DNA, the CDR3 is TGTGCCAGTAGTCCCCCGCGGGAAAATGAAAAACTGTTTTTT.

The V call is TRBV6-6, the J call TRBJ1-2; 11 nucleotides agree with TRBD1. The V gene end was trimmed by 6 bases and the J gene end by 3 bases; junction bases not matched to a gene: 6. There are 15 residues in the CDR3. Germline V gene sequence: CDR1 MNHNY, CDR2 SVGAGI (reference sequence). The CDR3 DNA sequence: TGTGCCAGCAGACCAGGACAGGGGGCATACTATGGCTACACCTTC. It specifies CASRPGQGAYYGYTF.

V and J are TRBV9 and TRBJ2-2; TRBD1 or TRBD2 may be the D gene (7 bases each). This CDR3 contains 14 residues. Trimming shortened V by 7 bases and J by 3 bases, and 13 bases separated the two germline ends. Per germline, CDR1 SGDLS and CDR2 YYNGEE. The chain's CDR3 is CASGRDSYTGELFF. In nucleotides, the CDR3 is TGTGCCAGCGGGAGGGACAGTTACACCGGGGAGCTGTTTTTT.

The V gene is TRBV10-3, the J gene TRBJ2-5; D might be TRBD1 or TRBD2, each matching 5 bases. CDR1 and CDR2 (germline): ENHRY, SYGVKD. This CDR3 has 10 residues. The germline V and J ends were trimmed by 8 bases and 4 bases, with 5 bases remaining between them. CDR3: CAIGGETQYF. The CDR3 DNA follows: TGTGCCATCGGGGGAGAGACCCAGTACTTC.

This clone has only one observation. The V call is TRBV5-1, the J call TRBJ2-3; TRBD2 might be the D (6 bases). V was shortened by 4 bases and J by 0 bases, with 9 bases between the two germline ends. Looked up from germline, CDR1 is SGHRS and CDR2 is YFSETQ. The CDR3 is made up of 14 amino acids. CDR3 amino acids: CASSPGTSTDTQYF. As DNA, the CDR3 is TGCGCCAGCAGCCCCGGGACTAGCACAGATACGCAGTATTTT.